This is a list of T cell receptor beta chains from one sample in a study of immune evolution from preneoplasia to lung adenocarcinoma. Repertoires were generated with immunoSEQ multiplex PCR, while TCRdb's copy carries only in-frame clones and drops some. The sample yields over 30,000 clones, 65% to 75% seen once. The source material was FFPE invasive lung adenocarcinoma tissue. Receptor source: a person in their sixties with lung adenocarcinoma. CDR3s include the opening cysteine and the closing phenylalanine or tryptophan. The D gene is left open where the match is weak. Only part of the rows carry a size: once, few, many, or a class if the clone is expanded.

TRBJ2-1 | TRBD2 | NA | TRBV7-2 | CASSQARTRRVGTNEQFF | TGTGCCAGCAGCCAAGCTCGGACTAGAAGGGTGGGGACCAATGAGCAGTTCTTC
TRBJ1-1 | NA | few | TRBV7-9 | CASSLQGRAEAFF | TGTGCCAGCAGCTTACAGGGGCGGGCTGAAGCTTTCTTT
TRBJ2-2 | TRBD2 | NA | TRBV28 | CASRGTRPNTGELFF | TGTGCCAGCAGGGGGACTAGGCCGAACACCGGGGAGCTGTTTTTT
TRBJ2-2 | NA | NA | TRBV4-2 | CASSQRHTSNTGELFF | TGTGCCAGCAGCCAACGGCACACCTCGAACACCGGGGAGCTGTTTTTT
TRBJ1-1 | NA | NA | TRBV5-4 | CASRLATEAFF | TGTGCCAGCAGGCTAGCCACTGAAGCTTTCTTT
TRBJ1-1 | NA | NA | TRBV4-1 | CASSKGDRYTEAFF | TGCGCCAGCAGTAAGGGAGACAGATACACTGAAGCTTTCTTT
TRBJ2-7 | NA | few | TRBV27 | CASRFGAAFSEQYF | TGTGCCAGCAGATTCGGGGCTGCTTTTTCCGAGCAGTACTTC
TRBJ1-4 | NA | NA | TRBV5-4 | CASSLVGPNEKLFF | TGTGCCAGCAGCTTGGTAGGGCCTAATGAAAAACTGTTTTTT
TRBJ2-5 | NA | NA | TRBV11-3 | CASRLGMETQYF | TGTGCCAGCAGACTGGGGATGGAGACCCAGTACTTC
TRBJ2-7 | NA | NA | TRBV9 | CASSVEDGRMYEQYF | TGTGCCAGCAGCGTAGAGGACGGGAGAATGTACGAGCAGTACTTC
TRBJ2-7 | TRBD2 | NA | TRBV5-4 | CASSPSRLAGNYEQYF | TGTGCCAGCAGCCCCTCGAGACTAGCGGGGAACTACGAGCAGTACTTC
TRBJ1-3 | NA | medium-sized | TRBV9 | CASSGTDSGGNTIYF | TGTGCCAGCAGCGGGACAGATTCGGGAGGAAACACCATATATTTT
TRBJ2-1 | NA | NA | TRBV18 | CASSNVGIRPVDEQFF | TGTGCCAGCTCCAACGTTGGGATTCGCCCTGTCGATGAGCAGTTCTTC
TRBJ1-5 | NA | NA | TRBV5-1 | CASSLGVGSNQPQHF | TGCGCCAGCAGCTTGGGAGTGGGGAGCAATCAGCCCCAGCATTTT
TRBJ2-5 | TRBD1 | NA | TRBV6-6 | CASSPPDRDVETQYF | TGTGCCAGCAGTCCCCCGGACAGGGATGTCGAGACCCAGTACTTC
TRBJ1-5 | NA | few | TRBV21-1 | CASSKGGGGGQPQHF | TGTGCCAGCAGCAAAGGCGGGGGCGGAGGACAGCCCCAGCATTTT
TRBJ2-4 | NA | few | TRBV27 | CASSWTFGNIQYF | TGTGCCAGCAGCTGGACATTCGGAAACATTCAGTACTTC
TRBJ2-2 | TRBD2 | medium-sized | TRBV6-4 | CASSVSGTSQVPELFF | TGTGCCAGCAGTGTCTCCGGGACTAGCCAAGTGCCGGAGCTGTTTTTT
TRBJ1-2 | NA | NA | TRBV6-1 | CASRGYGYTF | TGTGCCAGCAGAGGGTATGGCTACACCTTC
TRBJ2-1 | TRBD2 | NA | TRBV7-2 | CASSLVRLAGDSYNEQFF | TGTGCCAGCAGCTTAGTTCGACTAGCGGGAGACTCCTACAATGAGCAGTTCTTC
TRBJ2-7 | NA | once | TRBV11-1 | CASSVGGIGAYEQYF | TGTGCCAGCAGCGTAGGAGGGATTGGGGCCTACGAGCAGTACTTC
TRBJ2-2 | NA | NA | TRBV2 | CASRGTATAGELFF | TGTGCCAGCAGGGGGACGGCTACCGCCGGGGAGCTGTTTTTT
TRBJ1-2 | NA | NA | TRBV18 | CASSRIKTGYYGYTF | TGTGCCAGCTCACGGATCAAAACAGGGTACTATGGCTACACCTTC
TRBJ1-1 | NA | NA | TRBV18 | CASSGGGRLNTEAFF | TGTGCCAGCTCGGGGGGAGGGCGGCTGAACACTGAAGCTTTCTTT
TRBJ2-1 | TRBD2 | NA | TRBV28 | CASSRRAGVEQFF | TGTGCCAGCAGTAGGAGGGCGGGAGTTGAGCAGTTCTTC
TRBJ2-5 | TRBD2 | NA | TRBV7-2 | CASSLGLAGRETQYF | TGTGCCAGCAGCTTGGGACTAGCGGGACGAGAGACCCAGTACTTC
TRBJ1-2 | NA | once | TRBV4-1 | CASSQPLYGYTF | TGCGCCAGCAGCCAACCCCTCTATGGCTACACCTTC
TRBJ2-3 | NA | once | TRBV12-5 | CASGRTDTQYF | TGTGCTAGTGGTAGAACAGATACGCAGTATTTT
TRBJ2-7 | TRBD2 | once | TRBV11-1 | CASSPHGRTSNSEQYF | TGTGCCAGCAGCCCTCACGGGAGGACTAGCAACTCCGAGCAGTACTTC
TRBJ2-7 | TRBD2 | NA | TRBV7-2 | CASSLRASGIYEQYF | TGTGCCAGCAGCTTACGGGCTAGCGGGATCTACGAGCAGTACTTC
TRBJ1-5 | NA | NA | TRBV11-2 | CASSPNLRQPQHF | TGTGCCAGCAGCCCCAATCTCCGGCAGCCCCAGCATTTT
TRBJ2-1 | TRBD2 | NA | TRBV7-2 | CASSLVGAGVGNEQFF | TGTGCCAGCAGCTTGGTGGGAGCGGGAGTGGGTAATGAGCAGTTCTTC
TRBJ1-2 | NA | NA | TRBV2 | CASIRQTQVYGYTF | TGTGCCAGCATCAGGCAGACCCAGGTGTATGGCTACACCTTC
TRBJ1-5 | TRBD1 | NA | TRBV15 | CATSRTTGGNQPQHF | TGTGCCACCAGCAGAACAACAGGGGGCAATCAGCCCCAGCATTTT
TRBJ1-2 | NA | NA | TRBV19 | CASTGTAYGYTF | TGTGCCAGTACCGGCACAGCCTATGGCTACACCTTC
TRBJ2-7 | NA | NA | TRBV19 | CASDDGSYEQYF | TGTGCCAGCGATGACGGAAGCTACGAGCAGTACTTC
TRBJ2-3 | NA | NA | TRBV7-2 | CASSLGHFSTDTQYF | TGTGCCAGCAGCTTAGGACACTTTAGCACAGATACGCAGTATTTT
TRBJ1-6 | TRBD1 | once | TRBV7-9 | CASSETGGARSPLHF | TGTGCCAGCAGCGAGACAGGGGGTGCGAGATCACCCCTCCACTTT
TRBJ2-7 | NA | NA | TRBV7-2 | CASSRTPGPIYEQYF | TGTGCCAGCAGCAGGACTCCGGGACCGATCTACGAGCAGTACTTC
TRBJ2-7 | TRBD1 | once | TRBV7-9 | CASSSGQGELDEQYF | TGTGCCAGCAGCTCCGGACAGGGTGAATTGGACGAGCAGTACTTC
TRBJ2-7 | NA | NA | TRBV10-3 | CAISENGPGSYEQYF | TGTGCCATCAGTGAAAACGGACCGGGGTCCTACGAGCAGTACTTC
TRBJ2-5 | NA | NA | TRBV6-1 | CASSKTGTAMETQYF | TGTGCCAGCAGTAAAACCGGGACTGCGATGGAGACCCAGTACTTC
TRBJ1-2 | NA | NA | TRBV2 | CASRGRGTTYTF | TGTGCCAGCCGCGGAAGGGGAACAACTTACACCTTC
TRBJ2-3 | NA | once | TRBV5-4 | CASSPWTTTDTQYF | TGTGCCAGCAGCCCATGGACTACCACAGATACGCAGTATTTT
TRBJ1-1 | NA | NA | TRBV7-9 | CASSFDMNTEAFF | TGTGCCAGCAGCTTTGACATGAACACTGAAGCTTTCTTT
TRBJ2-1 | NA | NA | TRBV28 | CASRIAARRNEQFF | TGTGCCAGCAGAATAGCGGCCCGGCGCAATGAGCAGTTCTTC
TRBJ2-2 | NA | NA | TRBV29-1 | CSVLVGSFSGELFF | TGCAGCGTACTAGTCGGGAGTTTCAGCGGGGAGCTGTTTTTT
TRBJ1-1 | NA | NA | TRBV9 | CASSVGIHTEAFF | TGTGCCAGCAGCGTAGGGATCCATACTGAAGCTTTCTTT
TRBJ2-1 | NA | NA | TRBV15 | CATSRDRGSYNEQFF | TGTGCCACCAGCAGAGATAGGGGCTCCTACAATGAGCAGTTCTTC
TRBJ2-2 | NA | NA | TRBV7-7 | CASSWQGSTGELFF | TGTGCCAGCAGCTGGCAGGGGTCAACCGGGGAGCTGTTTTTT
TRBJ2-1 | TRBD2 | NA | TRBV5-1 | CASSPGLVVDNEQFF | TGCGCCAGCAGCCCTGGACTAGTTGTAGACAATGAGCAGTTCTTC
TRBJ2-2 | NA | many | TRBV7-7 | CASSLASSRGELFF | TGTGCTAGCAGCTTAGCTTCAAGTAGAGGGGAGCTGTTTTTT